Presented here are 25 T cell receptor beta chains from one specimen sequenced in a study of vaccination effects on CD4 cells after COVID-19. Method: immunoSEQ multiplex PCR; TCRdb's copy keeps in-frame clones and lacks some. The table lists about 34,000 clones, roughly 75% of them singletons. Having been cultured for about ten days, the cells underwent CD4+ T cell isolation. Confirmation by PCR established that the person had SARS-CoV-2 infection between March and December 2020. As their vaccination, participants received two doses of either BNT162b2 or mRNA-1273. These receptors have no identified antigens. The specimen was CD4+ T cells from PBMCs cultured without peptide, collected after COVID-19 vaccination. The source of these receptors is a human donor who had a prior SARS-CoV-2 infection.

The chain uses TRBV15 and TRBJ2-7; D unresolved. Germline CDR1 reads LNHNV; CDR2 reads YYDKDF (reference sequence). Trimming shortened V by 0 bases and J by 0 bases, and 3 bases separated the two germline ends. This CDR3 comprises 13 residues. CDR3 sequence reads: CATSRDFSYEQYF. CDR3 DNA sequence: TGTGCCACCAGCAGAGATTTCTCCTACGAGCAGTACTTC.

V and J are TRBV5-1 and TRBJ2-5, with a tentative D call TRBD1 (6 bases). Trimming took 1 base from V and 3 from J, leaving 10 bases between them. The CDR3 runs 14 residues. CDR1 is SGHRS, CDR2 YFSETQ, per germline. CDR3 coding DNA: TGCGCCAGCAGCTTGTCGCCAGGGGAAGAGACCCAGTACTTC. This translates into CASSLSPGEETQYF.

The rearrangement uses TRBV5-1 and TRBJ2-3; 9 bases are shared with TRBD2. This CDR3 has 15 amino acids. Germline V gene sequence: CDR1 SGHRS, CDR2 YFSETQ. V was clipped by 7 bases and J by 4 bases; unmatched bases: 10. The chain's CDR3 is CASHDISGSPDTQYF. The CDR3 DNA reads TGCGCCAGCCATGACATTAGCGGGAGTCCAGATACGCAGTATTTT.

V usage is TRBV2 and J usage is TRBJ1-1; D is unclear. The CDR3 loop spans 13 amino acids. Germline V CDR1 and CDR2: SNHLY, FYNNEI. V lost 4 bases and J lost 5, with 11 bases in between. The CDR3 here is CASSVRVGTEAFF. The DNA of the CDR3 is TGTGCCAGCAGTGTTAGGGTAGGGACTGAAGCTTTCTTT.

This sequence joins TRBV7-2 and TRBJ1-3, with a weak D call TRBD1 (5 bases). V was trimmed by 7 bases and J by 2 bases, leaving 15 bases between them. The V gene's germline CDR1 is SGHTA and CDR2 FQGNSA. The CDR3 length is 15 residues. CDR3 region: CASKVGAATGNTIYF. The CDR3, as DNA: TGTGCCAGCAAGGTCGGGGCAGCCACTGGAAACACCATATATTTT. The full variable domain, with the rest looked up from reference TRBV7-2 and TRBJ1-3, is GAGVSQSPSNKVTEKGKDVELRCDPISGHTALYWYRQSLGQGLEFLIYFQGNSAPDKSGLPSDRFSAERTGGSVSTLTIQRTQQEDSAVYLCASKVGAATGNTIYFGEGSWLTVV.

The chain combines TRBV29-1 with TRBJ2-2; possible D gene TRBD2, 5 bases. CDR3 length: 15 residues. V was pared by 3 bases and J by 0 bases, with 11 bases between. Germline V gene lookup returns CDR1 SQVTM and CDR2 ANQGSEA. The CDR3 region is CSVELLGTNTGELFF. DNA for the CDR3: TGCAGCGTTGAGTTACTAGGAACGAACACCGGGGAGCTGTTTTTT.

The gene calls are TRBV7-9 and TRBJ1-4, with D possibly being TRBD1 (5 bases). Looked up from germline, CDR1 is SEHNR and CDR2 is FQNEAQ (reference sequence). CDR3 length: 15 residues. V lost 2 bases, J lost 5 bases, and 12 bases lay in between. The chain's CDR3 is CASSLHLGENEKLFF. CDR3 DNA sequence: TGTGCCAGCAGCTTACACCTGGGGGAGAATGAAAAACTGTTTTTT.

The chain combines TRBV3-1 (or the pseudogene TRBV3-2) with TRBJ1-2, with D perhaps matching TRBD1 (6 bases). The CDR3 extends over 13 amino acids. Germline V gives CDR1 LGHDT, CDR2 YNNKEL (reference sequence). The V end lost 6 bases, the J end lost 4 bases, and 12 bases lay between the germline ends. The CDR3 sequence is CASSHRAGYGYTF. CDR3 DNA: TGTGCCAGCAGTCACAGGGCTGGCTATGGCTACACCTTC.

CDR3 residues: CASSQTVTGPIDPNTIYF. In nucleotides, the CDR3 is TGTGCCAGCAGCCAAACTGTGACAGGCCCCATTGACCCCAACACCATATATTTT. This chain uses TRBV3-1 (or the pseudogene TRBV3-2) with TRBJ1-3; D possibly corresponds to TRBD1 (6 bases). Germline lookup yields CDR1 LGHDT and CDR2 YNNKEL (reference sequence). The CDR3 runs 18 residues. Trimming removed 2 bases from V and 7 bases from J, with 24 bases in between.

The rearrangement uses TRBV19 and TRBJ1-2; 7 bases match TRBD1. J lost 5 bases, V lost 1 base, and 10 bases had no gene match. The CDR3 extends over 16 amino acids. Germline CDR1 and CDR2: LNHDA and SQIVND (reference sequence). The chain's CDR3 is CASSIAVTGLRYGYTF. In DNA form, the CDR3 reads TGTGCCAGTAGTATAGCCGTGACAGGGCTCCGGTATGGCTACACCTTC.

The V gene is TRBV18, the J gene TRBJ1-1; D is unclear. This CDR3 region has 13 residues. The germline V and J ends were trimmed by 4 bases and 8 bases, with 14 bases remaining between them. CDR1 is KGHSH and CDR2 is LQKENI in the germline V gene. In nucleotides, the CDR3 is TGTGCCAGCTCACGGGTAGTAGGGATGGAAGCTTTCTTT. It encodes CASSRVVGMEAFF.

This clone was observed a few times. V usage is TRBV15 and J usage is TRBJ2-3; TRBD1 is a possible D gene (6 bases). Per germline, CDR1 LNHNV and CDR2 YYDKDF (reference sequence). V was clipped by 2 bases and J by 2 bases, with 14 bases between them. The CDR3 consists of 16 residues. The CDR3 DNA reads TGTGCCACCAGCAGACCGGACAGCCCCTTCACAGATACGCAGTATTTT. It yields the protein CATSRPDSPFTDTQYF.

The chain joins TRBV6-5 to TRBJ2-5; D not certain. The germline V gene has CDR1 MNHEY and CDR2 SVGAGI. V was trimmed by 3 bases and J by 2 bases, leaving 10 bases between them. The CDR3 sequence is 14 residues long. Written as DNA, the CDR3 is TGTGCCAGCAGTTATGGGTCGCGTCAAGAGACCCAGTACTTC. Translation gives CASSYGSRQETQYF.

J is TRBJ2-5 and V is TRBV19, with a possible D match to TRBD1 (6 bases). Germline-derived CDR1 and CDR2 are LNHDA and SQIVND (reference sequence). The CDR3 loop spans 13 amino acids. V dropped 4 bases and J dropped 5 bases, with 11 bases sitting between them. CDR3 nucleotide sequence: TGTGCCAGTAGTAGCAGGGGTTATGAGACCCAGTACTTC. It translates to CASSSRGYETQYF.

The table lists this clone with a count of one. V gene TRBV19 combines with J gene TRBJ2-3; D gene unclear. This CDR3 spans 14 amino acids. Germline V gene data show CDR1 as LNHDA and CDR2 as SQIVND (reference sequence). Trimming pared 3 bases from V and 2 bases from J, leaving 9 bases between. CDR3 nucleotides: TGTGCCAGTAGTATGTGGCCCGACACAGATACGCAGTATTTT. This encodes CASSMWPDTDTQYF. Full variable domain (rest looked up from reference TRBV19 and TRBJ2-3): DGGITQSPKYLFRKEGQNVTLSCEQNLNHDAMYWYRQDPGQGLRLIYYSQIVNDFQKGDIAEGYSVSREKKESFPLTVTSAQKNPTAFYLCASSMWPDTDTQYFGPGTRLTVL.

V is TRBV11-3 and J is TRBJ2-4, with D perhaps being TRBD1 or TRBD2 (5 bases each). In germline, CDR1 is SGHNT, CDR2 YENEEA. V was shortened by 5 bases and J by 1 base, with 15 bases between the two germline ends. The CDR3 consists of 16 residues. CDR3 coding DNA: TGTGCCAGCAGCGTGGGACGCGGCAGGGCCAAAAACATTCAGTACTTC. It yields the protein CASSVGRGRAKNIQYF.

This clone was seen a single time. The chain has TRBV5-1 and TRBJ2-7; maybe TRBD2 (7 bases). Trimming pared 0 bases from V and 6 bases from J, leaving 13 bases between. This CDR3 spans 14 amino acids. Germline loops: CDR1 SGHRS, CDR2 YFSETQ. CDR3 nucleotides: TGCGCCAGCAGCTTGGCGGGGGGCCGGTTCGAGCAGTACTTC. It yields the protein CASSLAGGRFEQYF.

The chain links TRBV5-1 to TRBJ2-1, with TRBD2 identical over 10 bases. Germline trimming cut 6 bases from V and 9 bases from J; bases unmatched to any gene: 9. The germline CDR1 and CDR2 sequences are SGHRS and YFSETQ. CDR3 length: 14 residues. The CDR3 sequence: CASNPSGGWGEQFF. The CDR3 nucleotides read TGCGCCAGCAACCCTAGCGGGGGTTGGGGTGAGCAGTTCTTC.

The chain carries TRBV7-6 and TRBJ2-5; 9 nucleotides agree with TRBD2. Losses at the gene ends were 3 bases for V and 4 bases for J; bases not matched to a gene: 18. CDR1 SGHVS and CDR2 FNYEAQ come from the germline V gene. This CDR3 region has 19 residues. In DNA form, the CDR3 reads TGTGCCAGCAGCTTCATGCTAGCGGGGCCCCACGACGAACGAGAGACCCAGTACTTC. This codes for CASSFMLAGPHDERETQYF. The full variable domain, rest sourced from reference TRBV7-6 and TRBJ2-5, is GAGVSQSPRYKVTKRGQDVALRCDPISGHVSLYWYRQALGQGPEFLTYFNYEAQQDKSGLPNDRFSAERPEGSISTLTIQRTEQRDSAMYRCASSFMLAGPHDERETQYFGPGTRLLVL.

The chain employs TRBV4-3 and TRBJ2-2; D unclear. Between the trimmed V and J ends, which lost 1 base and 2 bases, there was a span of 8 bases. The CDR3 consists of 15 residues. The germline CDR1 and CDR2 sequences are LGHNA and YSLEER. The CDR3 nucleotides read TGCGCCAGCAGCCAAGGTCTCCCCAACACCGGGGAGCTGTTTTTT. It encodes CASSQGLPNTGELFF.

This clone was seen just once. The identical CDR3 is also encoded by other nucleotide sequences in the sample. The V call is TRBV7-9, the J call TRBJ2-1; 7 nucleotides align to TRBD2. The V gene end was trimmed by 2 bases and the J gene end by 1 base; junction bases not matched to a gene: 5. Germline V CDR1 and CDR2: SEHNR, FQNEAQ (reference sequence). The CDR3 spans 16 residues. The chain's CDR3 is CASSLSLAGSYNEQFF. CDR3 DNA sequence: TGTGCCAGCAGCTTAAGTTTAGCGGGTTCCTACAATGAGCAGTTCTTC. The full variable domain, rest sourced from reference TRBV7-9 and TRBJ2-1, is DTGVSQNPRHKITKRGQNVTFRCDPISEHNRLYWYRQTLGQGPEFLTYFQNEAQLEKSRLLSDRFSAERPKGSFSTLEIQRTEQGDSAMYLCASSLSLAGSYNEQFFGPGTRLTVL.

This rearrangement joins TRBV5-1 to TRBJ2-7; 7 bases are shared with TRBD2. The CDR3 length is 14 residues. The V and J ends lost 2 bases and 4 bases, in that order; junction bases with no gene match: 6. Germline V gene sequence: CDR1 SGHRS, CDR2 YFSETQ. The chain's CDR3 is CASSLAGNTYEQYF. The CDR3 region has the DNA TGCGCCAGCAGCTTAGCGGGGAATACGTACGAGCAGTACTTC.

The J gene is TRBJ2-2, the V gene TRBV27; 9 positions match TRBD1. With V trimmed by 5 bases and J by 6 bases, 10 bases remained unmatched. The CDR3 has 16 amino acids. Germline lookup yields CDR1 MNHEY and CDR2 SMNVEV (reference sequence). The CDR3 DNA reads as TGTGCCAGCAGTCCTCCCGGGACAGGGATGGCCGGGGAGCTGTTTTTT. Translating gives CASSPPGTGMAGELFF.

J is TRBJ2-1 and V is TRBV7-8, with 11 nucleotides matching TRBD2. The ends lost 5 bases at V and 9 bases at J; junction bases unmatched: 12. The CDR3 runs to 16 residues. Germline loops: CDR1 SGHVS, CDR2 FQNEAQ. The CDR3 is CASSLRLAGSFSEQFF. CDR3 nucleotides: TGTGCCAGCAGCCTCCGACTAGCGGGGAGTTTTAGTGAGCAGTTCTTC.

V is TRBV2 and J is TRBJ1-5; 7 bases align to TRBD1. V lost 5 bases to trimming and J lost 3 bases; unmatched junction nucleotides: 4. This CDR3 is 14 amino acids long. The germline gives CDR1 SNHLY, CDR2 FYNNEI. CDR3 sequence: CASSQDRTNQPQHF. In DNA form, the CDR3 reads TGTGCCAGCAGTCAGGACAGGACCAATCAGCCCCAGCATTTT.